The T cell receptor (beta chain) under discussion was sequenced for a study of T-cell memory formation after mild COVID-19. Study-wide results and caveats: Pre-infection memory harbored some responding clones, suggesting cross-reactive memory joined. Contracting CD4+ clones were located mainly in CM and EM, and CD8+ clones in EMRA.

Notes on this clonotype: Antigen unknown.

V lost 7 bases and J lost 4, with 14 bases in between. Germline V CDR1 and CDR2: SGHRS, YFSETQ. CDR3 size: 13 residues. Using its own MiXCR run on the 5' RACE reads, TCRdb lists one record per CDR3 protein. The sample consists of fewer than 450,000 distinct CDR3 sequences, roughly 21% of them appearing once. This receptor was identified in an adult woman who had mild COVID-19 (a few samples of this study predate the infection). Cell type and time point are not known. Sequences were obtained from PBMCs or a T cell subset sorted from them (not recorded which). This sequence joins TRBV5-1 and TRBJ1-1, with a possible D match to TRBD1 (6 bases). CDR3 amino acids: CASHRDRATEAFF. CDR3 nucleotides: TGCGCCAGCCACAGGGATAGGGCCACTGAAGCTTTCTTT.